Below, 30 T cell receptor beta chains from the same sample are listed, as sequenced in a study of blood T cell repertoires in COVID-19. Measured with immunoSEQ multiplex PCR; TCRdb has only the in-frame clones, and not every one. The sample comprises about 410,000 clones, roughly 90% of which are singletons, and 1.4% to 1.5% rests with the top ten. Sequences were obtained from peripheral blood. Receptor source: a woman aged 30 to 39 with active or convalescent COVID-19.

DNA for the CDR3: TGTGCCAGCAGTAGGACTAGCGGCTTCACAGATACGCAGTATTTT. Protein product: CASSRTSGFTDTQYF. J is TRBJ2-3 and V is TRBV2; TRBD2 agrees at 10 bases. This CDR3 is built from 15 residues. Trimming took 5 bases from V and 2 from J; bases not matched to a gene: 4. Looked up from germline, CDR1 is SNHLY and CDR2 is FYNNEI.

This chain links TRBV3-1 (or the pseudogene TRBV3-2) with TRBJ1-4; unclear D gene. V was shortened by 4 bases and J by 4 bases, with 19 bases between the two germline ends. The CDR3 is 17 residues long. Germline V gene lookup returns CDR1 LGHDT and CDR2 YNNKEL (reference sequence). In DNA, the CDR3 is TGTGCCAGCAGCCCAGAGGCCCCAGGATCCTATAATGAAAAACTGTTTTTT. Protein product: CASSPEAPGSYNEKLFF.

V is TRBV29-1 and J is TRBJ1-4, with TRBD1 as a possible D gene (5 bases). V was cut by 7 bases and J by 0 bases, with 18 bases left in between. The CDR3 is 16 residues long. The V gene's germline CDR1 is SQVTM and CDR2 ANQGSEA. The CDR3 DNA reads TGCAGCGCTGCAAAGGGGTCTCCTGCAACTAATGAAAAACTGTTTTTT. Protein product: CSAAKGSPATNEKLFF.

V usage is TRBV14 and J usage is TRBJ1-6, with 10 bases matching TRBD1. CDR3 length: 15 amino acids. J gave up 8 bases and V 5 bases, and 6 bases lay outside the gene matches. The germline V gene has CDR1 SGHDN and CDR2 FVKESK. The CDR3 loop reads CASSSTGGSYSPLHF. The CDR3, as DNA: TGTGCCAGCAGCTCGACAGGGGGCTCCTATTCACCCCTCCACTTT.

The chain is built from TRBV29-1 and TRBJ2-5; 7 bases align to TRBD2. Germline V gene lookup returns CDR1 SQVTM and CDR2 ANQGSEA. The CDR3 is 14 residues long. Trimming at V came to 6 bases and at J to 4 bases, leaving 11 bases not matched to a gene. CDR3 DNA sequence: TGCAGCGTAAGTGGACTAGACCCGGGAGAGACCCAGTACTTC. It codes for CSVSGLDPGETQYF.

The rearrangement joins TRBV19 to TRBJ2-3, with 8 bases matching TRBD2. The germline CDR1 and CDR2 sequences are LNHDA and SQIVND (reference sequence). The length of the CDR3 is 16 residues. V lost 6 bases and J lost 2; bases outside the gene matches: 10. The CDR3, as DNA: TGTGCCAGTAGCTCGCGGGGGGCAGGAAACACAGATACGCAGTATTTT. This codes for CASSSRGAGNTDTQYF.

A note on this clone: Different DNA sequences within this sample yield the same CDR3. The CDR3 is CASSPGQGNEKLFF. CDR3 nucleotide sequence: TGTGCCAGCAGCCCGGGACAGGGTAATGAAAAACTGTTTTTT. The chain carries TRBV11-2 and TRBJ1-4; 9 bases map to TRBD1. Germline loops: CDR1 SGHAT, CDR2 FQNNGV. The CDR3 has 14 amino acids. The ends lost 5 bases at V and 4 bases at J; junction bases unmatched: 2.

This sequence joins TRBV3-1 (or the pseudogene TRBV3-2) and TRBJ1-6; 8 bases match TRBD1. J was trimmed by 11 bases and V by 1 base; bases with no gene match: 13. CDR1 is LGHDT and CDR2 is YNNKEL in the germline V gene (reference sequence). There are 17 residues in the CDR3. CDR3: CASSQVLGQGSLAPLHF. The CDR3 DNA is TGTGCCAGCAGCCAAGTGTTAGGACAGGGCTCCCTAGCACCCCTCCACTTT.

The rearrangement links TRBV27 to TRBJ1-2; 7 bases line up with TRBD1. Trimming removed 0 bases from V and 1 base from J; junction bases left unmatched: 5. CDR1 and CDR2 from the germline V gene are MNHEY and SMNVEV (reference sequence). CDR3 length: 16 amino acids. Written as DNA, the CDR3 is TGTGCCAGCAGTTTATCGAAAGGGACAGATAACTATGGCTACACCTTC. This sequence encodes CASSLSKGTDNYGYTF.

This chain links TRBV5-1 with TRBJ1-5; D uncertain. Deletions cut 9 bases from V and 5 bases from J, with 9 bases between. The CDR3 is 11 amino acids. Looked up from germline, CDR1 is SGHRS and CDR2 is YFSETQ. The CDR3 DNA is TGCGCCACCCCGGTGGATCAGCCCCAGCATTTT. Encoded protein: CATPVDQPQHF.

The chain couples TRBV7-2 to TRBJ2-7, with D perhaps TRBD2 (6 bases). Germline lookup yields CDR1 SGHTA and CDR2 FQGNSA. Trimming left V 5 bases short and J 2 bases short, with 16 bases between. The CDR3 is made up of 15 amino acids. The CDR3 DNA follows: TGTGCCAGCAGCCGCGGAGCGGGCCCCACCTACGAGCAGTACTTC. Translation: CASSRGAGPTYEQYF.

The genes are TRBV11-2 and TRBJ2-2, with 8 bases lining up with TRBD2. The CDR3 spans 14 residues. Germline loops: CDR1 SGHAT, CDR2 FQNNGV. V lost 3 bases, J lost 6 bases, and 3 bases stayed unmatched. For the CDR3, the DNA is TGTGCCAGCAGCTTCGGAGCGGGAGCCGGGGAGCTGTTTTTT. Protein sequence: CASSFGAGAGELFF.

The chain employs TRBV5-1 and TRBJ2-1; no clear D gene. This CDR3 spans 14 amino acids. Germline lookup yields CDR1 SGHRS and CDR2 YFSETQ. The ends were cut back, 7 bases at V and 0 bases at J, with 11 bases in the middle. CDR3 loop: CASQESGSYNEQFF. Written as DNA, the CDR3 is TGCGCCAGCCAAGAGTCAGGCTCCTACAATGAGCAGTTCTTC.

The chain couples TRBV19 to TRBJ1-2, with 10 nucleotides matching TRBD1. Trimming cost V 5 bases and J 2 bases; bases outside gene matches: 5. The CDR3 extends over 15 amino acids. CDR1 is LNHDA, CDR2 SQIVND, per germline (reference sequence). This CDR3 is CASSPTGQGNYGYTF. CDR3 sequence (DNA): TGTGCCAGTAGTCCCACGGGACAGGGGAACTATGGCTACACCTTC.

The table lists this clone with a count of one. This chain connects TRBV6-5 to TRBJ1-1, with 7 positions matching TRBD1. V gave up 2 bases and J gave up 0 bases; unmatched junction bases: 6. Per germline, CDR1 MNHEY and CDR2 SVGAGI. This CDR3 spans 16 amino acids. CDR3 in amino acids: CASSYVIGTVNTEAFF. CDR3 in DNA: TGTGCCAGCAGTTACGTTATCGGGACAGTGAACACTGAAGCTTTCTTT.

The chain joins TRBV15 to TRBJ1-2, with 8 bases fitting TRBD1. Germline CDR1 reads LNHNV; CDR2 reads YYDKDF (reference sequence). J was trimmed by 3 bases and V by 0 bases; bases with no gene match: 12. The CDR3 runs 18 residues. This CDR3 reads CATSRDLPTGAFYYGYTF. The CDR3 bases are TGTGCCACCAGCAGAGATCTCCCGACAGGGGCATTTTACTATGGCTACACCTTC.

The J gene is TRBJ2-3, the V gene TRBV6-6, with 10 nucleotides matching TRBD2. The CDR3 is made up of 16 amino acids. The germline gives CDR1 MNHNY, CDR2 SVGAGI (reference sequence). The V and J ends lost 7 bases and 2 bases, in that order; junction bases with no gene match: 9. CDR3 in amino acids: CASKRGTSALTDTQYF. The CDR3, as DNA: TGTGCCAGCAAAAGGGGGACTAGCGCACTCACAGATACGCAGTATTTT.

There are a few counts of this clone. This sequence joins TRBV6-2 or TRBV6-3 and TRBJ2-1; D not resolved. Trimming took off 5 bases at V and 0 bases at J, with 8 bases between the two ends. CDR1 MNHEY and CDR2 SVGEGT come from the germline V gene. There are 14 residues in the CDR3. For the CDR3, the DNA is TGTGCCAGCAGTAGAAGTAGCTCCTACAATGAGCAGTTCTTC. It codes for CASSRSSSYNEQFF.

J is TRBJ2-1 and V is TRBV2, with 7 bases fitting TRBD1. This CDR3 has 16 residues. After removal of 1 base from V and 9 bases from J, the junction contained 12 bases not matched to a gene. CDR1 and CDR2 from the germline V gene are SNHLY and FYNNEI. CDR3 sequence (DNA): TGTGCCAGCAGTGAAGGCGGGTGGCAGGGGGTTGCTGAGCAGTTCTTC. It specifies CASSEGGWQGVAEQFF. Based on the CDR3 plus reference TRBV2 and TRBJ2-1, the full variable domain is EPEVTQTPSHQVTQMGQEVILRCVPISNHLYFYWYRQILGQKVEFLVSFYNNEISEKSEIFDDQFSVERPDGSNFTLKIRSTKLEDSAMYFCASSEGGWQGVAEQFFGPGTRLTVL.

In this sample, this clone turned up once. This chain links TRBV5-1 with TRBJ1-2; 7 nucleotides match TRBD1. Trimming cost V 4 bases and J 6 bases; bases outside gene matches: 6. Germline values: CDR1 SGHRS, CDR2 YFSETQ. The CDR3 consists of 13 residues. CDR3 in amino acids: CASSPDRAHGYTF. CDR3 DNA: TGCGCCAGCAGCCCTGACAGGGCGCATGGCTACACCTTC.

The rearrangement links TRBV5-1 to TRBJ1-2; 8 nucleotides agree with TRBD1. V lost 6 bases to trimming and J lost 6 bases; unmatched junction nucleotides: 7. CDR1 is SGHRS and CDR2 is YFSETQ in the germline V gene. CDR3 size: 13 residues. DNA of the CDR3: TGCGCCAGCACGGGACAGGTAAAGGATGGCTACACCTTC. Amino acids: CASTGQVKDGYTF.

The chain couples TRBV19 to TRBJ2-1; no reliable D call. The CDR3 has 15 amino acids. Germline V gene sequence: CDR1 LNHDA, CDR2 SQIVND (reference sequence). Trimming left V 2 bases short and J 0 bases short, with 8 bases between. CDR3 coding DNA: TGTGCCAGTAGTATACGTCCTATCTCCTACAATGAGCAGTTCTTC. Translation: CASSIRPISYNEQFF.

The chain uses TRBV10-3 and TRBJ1-2; 8 bases agree with TRBD1. The V and J ends lost 8 bases and 0 bases, in that order; junction bases with no gene match: 2. The length of the CDR3 is 13 residues. CDR1 is ENHRY and CDR2 is SYGVKD in the germline V gene. CDR3 coding DNA: TGTGCCATCGGACAGGGTTCTAACTATGGCTACACCTTC. Its protein is CAIGQGSNYGYTF.

The gene calls are TRBV7-6 and TRBJ1-5; a possible D gene is TRBD1 (6 bases). The CDR3 covers 18 residues. Trimming shortened V by 6 bases and J by 0 bases, and 21 bases separated the two germline ends. Germline CDR1 SGHVS, CDR2 FNYEAQ. Here the CDR3 DNA reads TGTGCCAGCAGACAACCCCGGGGGAGGGGGTATAGCAATCAGCCCCAGCATTTT. Amino acid sequence: CASRQPRGRGYSNQPQHF. The full variable domain, in which reference TRBV7-6 and TRBJ1-5 provide the parts outside the CDR3, is GAGVSQSPRYKVTKRGQDVALRCDPISGHVSLYWYRQALGQGPEFLTYFNYEAQQDKSGLPNDRFSAERPEGSISTLTIQRTEQRDSAMYRCASRQPRGRGYSNQPQHFGDGTRLSIL.

This clone was observed a handful of times. The chain recombines TRBV30 with TRBJ1-1, with TRBD1 matching over 8 bases. This CDR3 comprises 13 residues. J was trimmed by 5 bases and V by 5 bases; bases with no gene match: 7. Germline V gives CDR1 GTSNPN, CDR2 SVGIG (reference sequence). CDR3 sequence: CAWDATGVTEAFF. CDR3 sequence (DNA): TGTGCCTGGGACGCGACAGGGGTAACTGAAGCTTTCTTT.

The chain is built from TRBV5-1 and TRBJ1-2; possible D gene TRBD1, 5 bases. The CDR3 totals 14 residues. The V end was cut by 0 bases, the J end by 2 bases, with 8 bases between. The V gene's germline CDR1 is SGHRS and CDR2 YFSETQ. The CDR3 reads CASSLEPGNYGYTF. CDR3 in DNA: TGCGCCAGCAGCTTGGAGCCAGGGAACTATGGCTACACCTTC.

The chain joins TRBV5-1 to TRBJ2-6, with a tentative D call TRBD2 (6 bases). V lost 1 base and J 0 bases, leaving 8 bases between the germline ends. CDR1 and CDR2 from the germline V gene are SGHRS and YFSETQ. The CDR3 is 16 residues long. CDR3 sequence (DNA): TGCGCCAGCAGCTTGTCCGGGGGCTCTGGGGCCAACGTCCTGACTTTC. Its translation is CASSLSGGSGANVLTF.

Written as DNA, the CDR3 is TGTGCCAGCAGCCAAGATAGCGGGGCCTACAATGAGCAGTTCTTC. This codes for CASSQDSGAYNEQFF. The chain carries TRBV3-1 (or the pseudogene TRBV3-2) and TRBJ2-1; 8 nucleotides agree with TRBD2. Germline assignment: CDR1 LGHDT and CDR2 YNNKEL (reference sequence). J lost 2 bases, V lost 0 bases, and 0 bases had no gene match. The CDR3 length is 15 residues.

Only one count was recorded for this clone. The chain carries TRBV28 and TRBJ2-1; D possibly corresponds to TRBD1 (6 bases). The CDR3 totals 16 residues. CDR1 and CDR2 (germline): MDHEN, SYDVKM. Trimming took off 9 bases at V and 4 bases at J, with 22 bases between the two ends. The CDR3 is CARRKGGPRRYNEQFF. CDR3 DNA sequence: TGTGCCAGAAGGAAAGGGGGTCCGAGGCGGTACAATGAGCAGTTCTTC.

CDR3 DNA: TGCGCCAGCAGCCAAGATGTCCGGGTACTGATGAATGAAAAACTGTTTTTT. The encoded protein is CASSQDVRVLMNEKLFF. The rearrangement joins TRBV4-1 to TRBJ1-4; D unresolved. The germline V and J ends were trimmed by 0 bases and 5 bases, with 16 bases remaining between them. Germline V gene data show CDR1 as MGHRA and CDR2 as YSYEKL. CDR3 length equals 17 residues.